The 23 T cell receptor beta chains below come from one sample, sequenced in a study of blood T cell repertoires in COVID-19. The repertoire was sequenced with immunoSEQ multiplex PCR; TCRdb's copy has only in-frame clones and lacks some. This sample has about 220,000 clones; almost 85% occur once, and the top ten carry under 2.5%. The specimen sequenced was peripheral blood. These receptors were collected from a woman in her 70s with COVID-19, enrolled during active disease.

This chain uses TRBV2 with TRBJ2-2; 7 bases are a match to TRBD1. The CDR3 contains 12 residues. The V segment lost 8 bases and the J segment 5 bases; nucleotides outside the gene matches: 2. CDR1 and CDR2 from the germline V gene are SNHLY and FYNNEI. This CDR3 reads CASDRATGELFF. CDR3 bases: TGTGCCAGCGACAGGGCGACCGGGGAGCTGTTTTTT.

In nucleotides, the CDR3 is TGTGCCAGCAGTTACTCGACATGGGAGCAGTTCTTC. It specifies CASSYSTWEQFF. The V gene is TRBV6-2 or TRBV6-3, the J gene TRBJ2-1; no clear D gene. CDR3 length: 12 amino acids. Germline V gene data show CDR1 as MNHEY and CDR2 as SVGEGT. V dropped 0 bases and J dropped 10 bases, with 7 bases sitting between them.

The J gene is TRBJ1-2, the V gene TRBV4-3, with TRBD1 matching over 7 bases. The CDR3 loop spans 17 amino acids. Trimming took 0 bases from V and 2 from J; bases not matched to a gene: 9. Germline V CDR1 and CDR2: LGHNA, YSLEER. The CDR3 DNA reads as TGCGCCAGCAGCCAAGAGCCCCCCCAGGGGGGCAACTATGGCTACACCTTC. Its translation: CASSQEPPQGGNYGYTF.

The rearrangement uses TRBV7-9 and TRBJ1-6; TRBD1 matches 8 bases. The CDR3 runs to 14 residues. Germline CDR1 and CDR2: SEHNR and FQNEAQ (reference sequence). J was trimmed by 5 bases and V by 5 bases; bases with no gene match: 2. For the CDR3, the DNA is TGTGCCAGCAGCGGGACAGGAAATAATTCACCCCTCCACTTT. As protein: CASSGTGNNSPLHF. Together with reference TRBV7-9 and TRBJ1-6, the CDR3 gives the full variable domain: DTGVSQNPRHKITKRGQNVTFRCDPISEHNRLYWYRQTLGQGPEFLTYFQNEAQLEKSRLLSDRFSAERPKGSFSTLEIQRTEQGDSAMYLCASSGTGNNSPLHFGNGTRLTVT.

CDR3 in DNA: TGTGCCAGCAGCTGGACAGCGGACACTGAAGCTTTCTTT. It is translated as CASSWTADTEAFF. The chain joins TRBV11-2 to TRBJ1-1; weak D call: TRBD1 (6 bases). Germline CDR1 is SGHAT and CDR2 is FQNNGV. CDR3 length: 13 amino acids. V lost 4 bases and J 3 bases, leaving 9 bases between the germline ends.

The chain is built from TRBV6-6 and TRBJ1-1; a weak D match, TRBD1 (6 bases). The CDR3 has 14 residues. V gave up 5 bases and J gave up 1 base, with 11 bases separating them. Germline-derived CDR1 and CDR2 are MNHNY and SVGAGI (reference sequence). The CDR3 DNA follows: TGTGCCAGCAGTCAACAGGGCTCGAACACTGAAGCTTTCTTT. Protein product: CASSQQGSNTEAFF.

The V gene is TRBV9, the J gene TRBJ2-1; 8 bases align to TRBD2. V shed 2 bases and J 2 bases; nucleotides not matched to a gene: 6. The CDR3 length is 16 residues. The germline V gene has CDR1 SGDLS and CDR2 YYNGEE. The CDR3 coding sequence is TGTGCCAGCAGCGTCGGACCGGGACTAGCCTACAATGAGCAGTTCTTC. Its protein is CASSVGPGLAYNEQFF. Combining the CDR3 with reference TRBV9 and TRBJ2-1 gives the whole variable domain DSGVTQTPKHLITATGQRVTLRCSPRSGDLSVYWYQQSLDQGLQFLIQYYNGEERAKGNILERFSAQQFPDLHSELNLSSLELGDSALYFCASSVGPGLAYNEQFFGPGTRLTVL.

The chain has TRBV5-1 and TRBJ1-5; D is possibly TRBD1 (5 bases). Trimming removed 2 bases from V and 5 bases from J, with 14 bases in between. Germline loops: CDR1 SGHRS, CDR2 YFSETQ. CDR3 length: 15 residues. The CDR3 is CASSLTGVAHQPQHF. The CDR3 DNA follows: TGCGCCAGCAGCTTAACAGGCGTTGCGCATCAGCCCCAGCATTTT.

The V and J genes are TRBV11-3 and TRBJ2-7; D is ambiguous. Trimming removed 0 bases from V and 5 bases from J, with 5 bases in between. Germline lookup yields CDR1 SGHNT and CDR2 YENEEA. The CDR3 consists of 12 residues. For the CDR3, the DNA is TGTGCCAGCAGCTTAGATTCTAACGAGCAGTACTTC. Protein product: CASSLDSNEQYF.

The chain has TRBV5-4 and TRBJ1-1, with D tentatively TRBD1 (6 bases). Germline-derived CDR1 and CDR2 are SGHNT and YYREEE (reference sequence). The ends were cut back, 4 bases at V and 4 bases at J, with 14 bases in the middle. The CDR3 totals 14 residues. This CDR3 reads CASSRDTASTEAFF. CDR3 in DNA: TGTGCCAGCAGCCGGGACACGGCCAGCACTGAAGCTTTCTTT.

For the CDR3, the DNA is TGCGCCAGCAGCTCTCAGGGGACAGAGACCCAGTACTTC. Encoded protein: CASSSQGTETQYF. This chain links TRBV5-1 with TRBJ2-5; the D gene is possibly TRBD1 (6 bases). V lost 3 bases, J lost 4 bases, and 10 bases lay in between. CDR1 and CDR2 from the germline V gene are SGHRS and YFSETQ. The CDR3 runs to 13 residues.

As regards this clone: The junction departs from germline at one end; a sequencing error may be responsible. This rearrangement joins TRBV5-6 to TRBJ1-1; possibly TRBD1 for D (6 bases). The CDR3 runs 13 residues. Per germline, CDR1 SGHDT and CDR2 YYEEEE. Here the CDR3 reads CASSLGQTPEAFF. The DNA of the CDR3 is TGTGCCAGCAGTTTGGGACAAACCCCTGAAGCTTTCTTT.

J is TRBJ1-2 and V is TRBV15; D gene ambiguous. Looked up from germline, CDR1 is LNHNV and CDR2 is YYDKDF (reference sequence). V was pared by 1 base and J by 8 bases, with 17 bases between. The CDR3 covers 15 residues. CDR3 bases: TGTGCCACCAGCAGAGTGTGGGAGGATTTGGGAGGCTACACCTTC. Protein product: CATSRVWEDLGGYTF.

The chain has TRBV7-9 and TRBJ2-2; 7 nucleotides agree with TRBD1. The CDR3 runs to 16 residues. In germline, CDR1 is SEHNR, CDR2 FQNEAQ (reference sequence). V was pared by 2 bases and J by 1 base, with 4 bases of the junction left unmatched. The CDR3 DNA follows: TGTGCCAGCAGCTTACAGGGGGTAGTGAACACCGGGGAGCTGTTTTTT. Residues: CASSLQGVVNTGELFF.

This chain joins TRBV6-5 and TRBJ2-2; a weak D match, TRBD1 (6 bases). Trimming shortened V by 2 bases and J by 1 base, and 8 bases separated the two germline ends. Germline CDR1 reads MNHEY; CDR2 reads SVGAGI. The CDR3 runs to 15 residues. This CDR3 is CASSYRQENTGELFF. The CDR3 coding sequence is TGTGCCAGCAGTTACCGACAGGAGAACACCGGGGAGCTGTTTTTT.

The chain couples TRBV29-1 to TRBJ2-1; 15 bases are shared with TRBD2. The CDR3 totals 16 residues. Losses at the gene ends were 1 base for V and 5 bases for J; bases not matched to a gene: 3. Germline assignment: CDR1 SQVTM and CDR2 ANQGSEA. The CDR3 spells CSVEGTSGGADNEQFF. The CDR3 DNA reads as TGCAGCGTTGAAGGGACTAGCGGGGGGGCAGACAATGAGCAGTTCTTC.

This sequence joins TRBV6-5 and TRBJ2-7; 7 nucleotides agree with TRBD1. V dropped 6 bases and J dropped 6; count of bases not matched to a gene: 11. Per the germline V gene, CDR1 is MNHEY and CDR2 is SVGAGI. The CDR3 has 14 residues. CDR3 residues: CASRAGTVTSEQYF. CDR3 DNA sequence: TGTGCCAGCAGGGCCGGGACAGTAACTTCCGAGCAGTACTTC.

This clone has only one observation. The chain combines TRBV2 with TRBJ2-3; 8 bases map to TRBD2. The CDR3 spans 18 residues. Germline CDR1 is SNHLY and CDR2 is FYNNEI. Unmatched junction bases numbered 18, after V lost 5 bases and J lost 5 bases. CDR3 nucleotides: TGTGCCAGCAGTCCCGGACTAGCCTCAGATCTATTCCGAGATACGCAGTATTTT. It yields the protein CASSPGLASDLFRDTQYF.

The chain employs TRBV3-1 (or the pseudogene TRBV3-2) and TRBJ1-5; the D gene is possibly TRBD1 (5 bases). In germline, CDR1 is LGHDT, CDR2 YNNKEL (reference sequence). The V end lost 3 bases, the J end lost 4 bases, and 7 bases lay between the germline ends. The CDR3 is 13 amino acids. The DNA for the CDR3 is TGTGCCAGCAGCCACGACAGTAATCAGCCCCAGCATTTT. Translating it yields CASSHDSNQPQHF.

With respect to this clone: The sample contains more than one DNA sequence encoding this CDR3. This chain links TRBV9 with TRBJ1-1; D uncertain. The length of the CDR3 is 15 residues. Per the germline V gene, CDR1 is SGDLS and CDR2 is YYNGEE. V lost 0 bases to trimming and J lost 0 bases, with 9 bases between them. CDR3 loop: CASSVVAGLNTEAFF. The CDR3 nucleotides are TGTGCCAGCAGCGTAGTAGCGGGATTGAACACTGAAGCTTTCTTT.

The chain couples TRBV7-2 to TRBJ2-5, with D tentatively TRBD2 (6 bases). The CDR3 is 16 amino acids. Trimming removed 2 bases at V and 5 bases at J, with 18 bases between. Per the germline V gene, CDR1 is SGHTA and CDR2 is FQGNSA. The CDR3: CASSLTSRPPEETQYF. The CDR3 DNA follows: TGTGCCAGCAGCTTAACTAGCAGGCCCCCGGAGGAGACCCAGTACTTC.

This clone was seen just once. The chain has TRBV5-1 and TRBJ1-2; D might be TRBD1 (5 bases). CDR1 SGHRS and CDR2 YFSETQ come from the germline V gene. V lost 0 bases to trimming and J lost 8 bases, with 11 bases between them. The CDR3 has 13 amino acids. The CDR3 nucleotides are TGCGCCAGCAGCTTGGATGGGGGGAACGGCTACACCTTC. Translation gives CASSLDGGNGYTF.

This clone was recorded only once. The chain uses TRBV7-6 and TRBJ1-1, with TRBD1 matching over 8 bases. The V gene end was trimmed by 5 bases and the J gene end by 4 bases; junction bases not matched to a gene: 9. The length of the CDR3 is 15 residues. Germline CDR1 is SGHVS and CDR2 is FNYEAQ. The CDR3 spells CASSPRYGTGTEAFF. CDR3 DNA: TGTGCCAGCAGCCCACGGTACGGGACAGGCACTGAAGCTTTCTTT.